This T cell receptor (beta chain) emerged from a study of human T cells and chemical hapten exposure. Study context: For the roughly 25-week duration of the study, patients were given weekly doses of diphenylcyclopropenone on the scalp. Per-sample variation in TCR yield stemmed mainly from small pooled library volume differences.

Single cDNA molecules in the library carried unique molecular identifiers attached during preparation. TCRdb analysed the reads with MiXCR anew, one entry per CDR3 protein. Of about 2,600 distinct CDR3 sequences listed, around 50% are singletons. The CDR3 spans 12 residues. Germline CDR1 and CDR2: SQVTM and ANQGSEA. The V end lost 3 bases, the J end lost 3 bases, and 6 bases lay between the germline ends. Treatment here: therapeutic diphenylcyclopropenone sensitization with weekly scalp DPC. V and J are TRBV29-1 and TRBJ2-1; the D gene is possibly TRBD1 (5 bases). This TCR derives from an adult with alopecia areata. Some clones in this sample may be carry-over from other donors' samples. This table probably holds off-target reads from a library built for another chain. Specimen: whole blood, collected before DPC sensitization or 2, 6, or about 24 weeks after (not recorded which). In nucleotides, the CDR3 is TGCAGCGTTGAGGACATCTACAATGAGCAGTTCTTC. Translation gives CSVEDIYNEQFF.